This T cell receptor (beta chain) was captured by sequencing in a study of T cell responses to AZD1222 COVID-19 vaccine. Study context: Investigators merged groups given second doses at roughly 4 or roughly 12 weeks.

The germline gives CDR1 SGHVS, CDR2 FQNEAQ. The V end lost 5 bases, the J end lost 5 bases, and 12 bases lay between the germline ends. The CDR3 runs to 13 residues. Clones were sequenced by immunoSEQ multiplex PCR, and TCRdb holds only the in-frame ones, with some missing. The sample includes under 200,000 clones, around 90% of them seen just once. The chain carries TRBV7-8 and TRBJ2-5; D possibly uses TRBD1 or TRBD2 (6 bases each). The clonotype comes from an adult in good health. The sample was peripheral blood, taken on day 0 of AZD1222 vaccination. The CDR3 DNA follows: TGTGCCAGCAGCCGAGTGGGGGGCGAGACCCAGTACTTC. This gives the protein CASSRVGGETQYF.